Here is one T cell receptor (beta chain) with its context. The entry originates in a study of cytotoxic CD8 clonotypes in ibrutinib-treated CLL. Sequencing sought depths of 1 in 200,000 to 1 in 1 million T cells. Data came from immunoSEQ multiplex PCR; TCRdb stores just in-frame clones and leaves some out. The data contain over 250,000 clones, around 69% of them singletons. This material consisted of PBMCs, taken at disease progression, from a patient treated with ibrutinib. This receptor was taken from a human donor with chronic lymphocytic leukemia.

In DNA, the CDR3 is TGCGCCAGCAGCTTGGGGGACAGACAGAACTATGGCTACACCTTC. Amino acid sequence: CASSLGDRQNYGYTF. The chain combines TRBV5-1 with TRBJ1-2; TRBD1 agrees at 7 bases. The CDR3 contains 15 residues. Germline loops: CDR1 SGHRS, CDR2 YFSETQ. Germline trimming cut 0 bases from V and 2 bases from J; bases unmatched to any gene: 4.